Below, 27 T cell receptor beta chains from the same sample are listed, as sequenced in a study of identical twins. One entry per CDR3 protein, called by TCRdb with MiXCR from the 5' RACE reads. The table records a few hundred thousand distinct CDR3 sequences, roughly 12% of them present only once. The data were also submitted as part of a second study, on yellow fever vaccine responses in identical twins.

Sequencing was done on a sample of memory (CD45RO+) T cells sorted from blood. The receptors come from a young woman in good health.

This clonotype was observed a few times. The chain uses TRBV10-1 and TRBJ2-7; D uncertain. This CDR3 contains 15 residues. V dropped 2 bases and J dropped 1 base, with 12 bases sitting between them. The germline CDR1 and CDR2 sequences are WNHNN and SYGVQD (reference sequence). The chain's CDR3 is CASSEPAAASYEQYF. The CDR3 region has the DNA TGCGCCAGCAGTGAGCCTGCTGCGGCTTCCTACGAGCAGTACTTC.

There are many counts of this clonotype. This sequence joins TRBV12-3 or TRBV12-4 and TRBJ2-7; a weak D match, TRBD1 (5 bases). CDR3 length: 14 residues. V was cut by 2 bases and J by 6 bases, with 14 bases left in between. CDR3: CASSLLQGLGEQYF. The CDR3 DNA reads TGTGCCAGCAGTTTATTGCAGGGTCTTGGCGAGCAGTACTTC.

This clonotype was recorded many times. This chain uses TRBV5-1 with TRBJ2-3, with unresolved D. V was clipped by 2 bases and J by 3 bases, with 4 bases between them. The CDR3 runs to 12 residues. Germline CDR1 is SGHRS and CDR2 is YFSETQ. The CDR3 coding sequence is TGCGCCAGCAGCTTACTTACAGATACGCAGTATTTT. This encodes CASSLLTDTQYF. The full variable domain, rest sourced from reference TRBV5-1 and TRBJ2-3, is KAGVTQTPRYLIKTRGQQVTLSCSPISGHRSVSWYQQTPGQGLQFLFEYFSETQRNKGNFPGRFSGRQFSNSRSEMNVSTLELGDSALYLCASSLLTDTQYFGPGTRLTVL.

The gene calls are TRBV7-2 and TRBJ2-3; 7 bases agree with TRBD2. The CDR3 covers 16 residues. CDR1 and CDR2 from the germline V gene are SGHTA and FQGNSA. V shed 3 bases, J shed 8 bases, and the junction held 14 bases outside the gene matches. The chain's CDR3 is CASSFRLAAPRGTQYF. The CDR3 DNA follows: TGTGCCAGCAGCTTTCGGCTAGCGGCGCCGCGGGGTACGCAGTATTTT.

This clonotype occurred a few times. The chain carries TRBV20-1 and TRBJ2-2; D could derive from TRBD1 or TRBD2 (6 bases each). This CDR3 is built from 13 residues. V was cut by 5 bases and J by 4 bases, with 11 bases left in between. CDR1 and CDR2 (germline): DFQATT, SNEGSKA (reference sequence). DNA of the CDR3: TGCAGTGCTTACAGGGAGGCCACCGGGGAGCTGTTTTTT. It is translated as CSAYREATGELFF.

The chain links TRBV5-1 to TRBJ2-5; weak D call: TRBD2 (6 bases). This CDR3 is built from 15 residues. Germline CDR1 is SGHRS and CDR2 is YFSETQ. V lost 0 bases, J lost 5 bases, and 14 bases lay in between. CDR3 loop: CASSLGGTRSETQYF. CDR3 coding DNA: TGCGCCAGCAGCTTGGGCGGGACCCGGAGTGAGACCCAGTACTTC.

This clonotype was picked up a small number of times. The rearrangement uses TRBV12-5 and TRBJ2-1; 7 bases align to TRBD2. The CDR3 consists of 13 residues. Germline loops: CDR1 LGHNT, CDR2 FRNRAP. The ends lost 7 bases at V and 6 bases at J; junction bases unmatched: 6. Written as DNA, the CDR3 is TGTGCTAGTGCCCCCCCGGGAGGCAATGAGCAGTTCTTC. This translates into CASAPPGGNEQFF.

The sample holds many counts of this clonotype. The rearrangement uses TRBV6-4 and TRBJ2-3; D call uncertain. Germline CDR1 MRHNA, CDR2 SNTAGT. The length of the CDR3 is 13 residues. V lost 3 bases, J lost 0 bases, and 4 bases lay in between. The CDR3 loop reads CASSEGSTDTQYF. The CDR3 DNA reads as TGTGCCAGCAGTGAAGGGAGCACAGATACGCAGTATTTT.

This clonotype was counted only a few times. The J gene is TRBJ2-3, the V gene TRBV11-3; tentative D call: TRBD2 (6 bases). Germline CDR1 and CDR2: SGHNT and YENEEA. The V gene lost 1 base and the J gene lost 0 bases, with 11 bases spanning the gap. The CDR3 is 16 residues long. CDR3 nucleotides: TGTGCCAGCAGCTTAGGTGGGAGGATCAGCACAGATACGCAGTATTTT. Its protein is CASSLGGRISTDTQYF.

Here the CDR3 DNA reads TGTGCCATCAGAAAGGACAGGGGCACAGATACGCAGTATTTT. Protein product: CAIRKDRGTDTQYF. The rearrangement links TRBV10-3 to TRBJ2-3; 8 nucleotides align to TRBD1. With 6 bases clipped from V and 1 base from J, the junction kept 3 bases outside the gene matches. The CDR3 runs 14 residues. Germline V gene data show CDR1 as ENHRY and CDR2 as SYGVKD.

The chain has TRBV7-2 and TRBJ2-3; 8 bases align to TRBD1. J gave up 7 bases and V 5 bases, and 5 bases lay outside the gene matches. CDR1 is SGHTA and CDR2 is FQGNSA in the germline V gene. This CDR3 region has 13 residues. In DNA, the CDR3 is TGTGCCAGCAGCGTAAGACAGGGGAATACGCAGTATTTT. Its translation is CASSVRQGNTQYF.

V and J are TRBV12-3 or TRBV12-4 and TRBJ2-1; 9 positions agree with TRBD1. The J segment lost 6 bases and the V segment lost 6 bases, leaving 12 bases of the junction unmatched. The CDR3 sequence is 16 residues long. The CDR3 DNA reads TGTGCCAGCAGCCCAGGGTGGACAGGGGACCTCAATGAGCAGTTCTTC. Its protein product is CASSPGWTGDLNEQFF.

The rearrangement joins TRBV28 to TRBJ2-2; D call uncertain. The CDR3 is 12 amino acids. Germline V CDR1 and CDR2: MDHEN, SYDVKM. Trimming stripped 5 bases from V and 7 bases from J, with 8 bases between. As DNA, the CDR3 is TGTGCCAGCAGTCCTCTCTTCGGGGAGCTGTTTTTT. This encodes CASSPLFGELFF.

V usage is TRBV2 and J usage is TRBJ2-3; D unclear. The CDR3 spans 14 residues. Germline V gene lookup returns CDR1 SNHLY and CDR2 FYNNEI. Trimming pared 7 bases from V and 2 bases from J, leaving 13 bases between. This CDR3 is CASTRRWDTDTQYF. Written as DNA, the CDR3 is TGTGCCAGCACCCGGCGGTGGGACACAGATACGCAGTATTTT. Filled out from reference TRBV2 and TRBJ2-3, the complete variable domain reads EPEVTQTPSHQVTQMGQEVILRCVPISNHLYFYWYRQILGQKVEFLVSFYNNEISEKSEIFDDQFSVERPDGSNFTLKIRSTKLEDSAMYFCASTRRWDTDTQYFGPGTRLTVL.

This chain links TRBV28 with TRBJ1-5; D remains unclear. The V end lost 5 bases, the J end lost 11 bases, and 16 bases lay between the germline ends. Germline CDR1 MDHEN, CDR2 SYDVKM. CDR3 length equals 13 residues. The chain's CDR3 is CASSPPASFAQHF. The CDR3 DNA reads TGTGCCAGCAGTCCTCCCGCGTCATTCGCCCAGCATTTT.

This clonotype was seen at least ten times. The CDR3 coding sequence is TGTGCCATCAGGGGACTAGCGGCCACAGATACGCAGTATTTT. Translating it yields CAIRGLAATDTQYF. J is TRBJ2-3 and V is TRBV10-3; 11 nucleotides agree with TRBD2. In germline, CDR1 is ENHRY, CDR2 SYGVKD. V lost 6 bases to trimming and J lost 2 bases; unmatched junction nucleotides: 1. This CDR3 is built from 14 residues.

This clonotype occurred many times. This chain connects TRBV7-2 to TRBJ2-1, with 11 bases matching TRBD2. The CDR3 loop spans 15 amino acids. V was pared by 5 bases and J by 4 bases, with 4 bases of the junction left unmatched. Germline V CDR1 and CDR2: SGHTA, FQGNSA. In nucleotides, the CDR3 is TGTGCCAGCAGCCCTACTAGCGGGAGTTACAATGAGCAGTTCTTC. The encoded protein is CASSPTSGSYNEQFF.

V and J are TRBV5-1 and TRBJ1-4; TRBD1 matches at 7 bases. The germline CDR1 and CDR2 sequences are SGHRS and YFSETQ. This CDR3 is built from 15 residues. V lost 3 bases, J lost 4 bases, and 6 bases stayed unmatched. In nucleotides, the CDR3 is TGCGCCAGCAGCTCCGGACAGGCTAATAATGAAAAACTGTTTTTT. It encodes CASSSGQANNEKLFF.

This clonotype turned up a few times. The chain uses TRBV11-2 and TRBJ2-2; 13 nucleotides align to TRBD2. The CDR3 contains 15 residues. Germline loops: CDR1 SGHAT, CDR2 FQNNGV. V lost 5 bases, J lost 5 bases, and 2 bases stayed unmatched. In DNA, the CDR3 is TGTGCCAGCAGCACTAGCGGGAGGGGAACCGGGGAGCTGTTTTTT. It translates to CASSTSGRGTGELFF.

The table lists this clonotype with a few counts. The rearrangement joins TRBV24-1 to TRBJ2-1, with 14 bases fitting TRBD2. The germline CDR1 and CDR2 sequences are KGHDR and SFDVKD. This CDR3 is built from 15 residues. With 4 bases clipped from V and 9 bases from J, the junction kept 4 bases outside the gene matches. The chain's CDR3 is CATSDLTSGRAEQFF. CDR3 DNA sequence: TGTGCCACCAGTGACCTGACTAGCGGGAGGGCTGAGCAGTTCTTC.

A few counts support this clonotype. The chain recombines TRBV24-1 with TRBJ2-1, with TRBD1 matching 9 bases. The V segment lost 3 bases and the J segment 6 bases; nucleotides outside the gene matches: 8. CDR3 length: 16 residues. CDR1 and CDR2 (germline): KGHDR, SFDVKD. CDR3 amino acids: CATSDPGTGLFNEQFF. The CDR3 DNA reads as TGTGCCACCAGTGATCCCGGGACAGGGCTTTTCAATGAGCAGTTCTTC.

The sample holds a few counts of this clonotype. CDR3 in amino acids: CSARPLSGGFSYEQYF. For the CDR3, the DNA is TGCAGTGCTCGGCCCCTCAGCGGGGGGTTCTCCTACGAGCAGTACTTC. The chain employs TRBV20-1 and TRBJ2-7; 9 positions match TRBD2. Trimming cost V 5 bases and J 0 bases; bases outside gene matches: 11. There are 16 residues in the CDR3. CDR1 is DFQATT, CDR2 SNEGSKA, per germline (reference sequence).

This clonotype came up many times. One end of the junction does not line up with germline, which may come from a read error. The V call is TRBV7-7, the J call TRBJ2-7; no definite D call. The CDR3 has 14 amino acids. CDR1 is SSHAT and CDR2 is FNYEAQ in the germline V gene (reference sequence). The DNA of the CDR3 is TGTGCTAGCAGCTTGAGCCTCGGAGCCTACGAGCAGTACTTC. Its protein product is CASSLSLGAYEQYF.

The V and J genes are TRBV28 and TRBJ2-7; D unresolved. The V gene lost 2 bases and the J gene lost 4 bases, with 6 bases spanning the gap. The CDR3 is made up of 12 amino acids. Looked up from germline, CDR1 is MDHEN and CDR2 is SYDVKM. CDR3 bases: TGTGCCAGCAGTTTACCCAAATACGAGCAGTACTTC. Protein sequence: CASSLPKYEQYF.

This clonotype was seen at least ten times. This rearrangement joins TRBV9 to TRBJ2-1; weak D call: TRBD2 (6 bases). Per the germline V gene, CDR1 is SGDLS and CDR2 is YYNGEE. The CDR3 extends over 16 amino acids. V shed 0 bases and J shed 2 bases, with 12 bases lying between them. The CDR3: CASSVAGASAYNEQFF. The CDR3 nucleotides are TGTGCCAGCAGCGTAGCGGGAGCTTCGGCCTACAATGAGCAGTTCTTC.

This clonotype came up many times. This chain uses TRBV5-1 with TRBJ2-2; D unresolved. This CDR3 region has 14 residues. Germline-derived CDR1 and CDR2 are SGHRS and YFSETQ. Trimming pared 0 bases from V and 8 bases from J, leaving 11 bases between. CDR3 sequence reads: CASSLDRAFGELFF. The CDR3, as DNA: TGCGCCAGCAGCTTGGATAGGGCCTTTGGGGAGCTGTTTTTT.

The chain has TRBV6-6 and TRBJ2-7; tentative D call: TRBD2 (5 bases). Trimming took 7 bases from V and 3 from J, leaving 13 bases between them. The CDR3 has 13 amino acids. Germline loops: CDR1 MNHNY, CDR2 SVGAGI (reference sequence). CDR3: CASNPPGSYEQYF. As DNA, the CDR3 is TGTGCCAGCAATCCTCCTGGGAGCTACGAGCAGTACTTC.